This entry is about one TCR beta chain. This specimen belongs to a study of T cell changes during pregnancy in multiple sclerosis. The data were produced by immunoSEQ multiplex PCR, yet TCRdb's version contains in-frame clones alone and is incomplete. The sample records around 16,000 clones, about 80% being singletons. CDR1 is WSHSY and CDR2 is SAAADI in the germline V gene. CDR3 size: 14 residues. With V trimmed by 2 bases and J by 4 bases, 1 base remained unmatched. Material: CD8+ T cells from peripheral blood mononuclear cells, obtained after pregnancy. This chain joins TRBV10-2 and TRBJ2-7; 11 bases map to TRBD2. This receptor was taken from a female donor in good health, enrolled as a control in a pregnancy study. CDR3 protein: CASSERTSGYEQYF. The CDR3 nucleotides read TGCGCCAGCAGTGAGAGGACTAGCGGGTACGAGCAGTACTTC.